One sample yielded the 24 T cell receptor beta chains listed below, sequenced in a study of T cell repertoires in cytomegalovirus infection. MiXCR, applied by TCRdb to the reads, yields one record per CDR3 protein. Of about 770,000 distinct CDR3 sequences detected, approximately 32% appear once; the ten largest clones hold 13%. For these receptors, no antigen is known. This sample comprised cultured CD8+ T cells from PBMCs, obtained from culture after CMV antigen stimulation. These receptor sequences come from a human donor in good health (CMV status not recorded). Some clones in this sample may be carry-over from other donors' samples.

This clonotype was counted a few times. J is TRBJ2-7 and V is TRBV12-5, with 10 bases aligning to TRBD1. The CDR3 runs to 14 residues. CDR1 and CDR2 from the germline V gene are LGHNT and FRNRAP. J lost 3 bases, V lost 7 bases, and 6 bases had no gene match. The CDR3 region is CASDSGQGHYEQYF. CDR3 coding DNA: TGTGCTAGTGACTCGGGACAGGGGCACTACGAGCAGTACTTC.

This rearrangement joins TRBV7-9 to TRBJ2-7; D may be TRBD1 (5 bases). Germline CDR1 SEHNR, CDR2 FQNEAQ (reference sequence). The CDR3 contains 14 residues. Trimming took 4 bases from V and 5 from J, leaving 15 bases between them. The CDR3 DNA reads TGTGCCAGCAGCTCCCGACAGAATCAGGACGAGCAGTACTTC. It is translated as CASSSRQNQDEQYF. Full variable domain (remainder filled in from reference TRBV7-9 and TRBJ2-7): DTGVSQNPRHKITKRGQNVTFRCDPISEHNRLYWYRQTLGQGPEFLTYFQNEAQLEKSRLLSDRFSAERPKGSFSTLEIQRTEQGDSAMYLCASSSRQNQDEQYFGPGTRLTVT.

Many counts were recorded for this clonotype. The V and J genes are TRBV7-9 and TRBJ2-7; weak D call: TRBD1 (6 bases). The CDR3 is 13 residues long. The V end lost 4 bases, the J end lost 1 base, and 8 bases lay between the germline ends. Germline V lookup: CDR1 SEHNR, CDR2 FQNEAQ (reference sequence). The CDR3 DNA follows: TGTGCCAGCAGCTCCGACAGGTCCTACGAGCAGTACGTC. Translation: CASSSDRSYEQYV.

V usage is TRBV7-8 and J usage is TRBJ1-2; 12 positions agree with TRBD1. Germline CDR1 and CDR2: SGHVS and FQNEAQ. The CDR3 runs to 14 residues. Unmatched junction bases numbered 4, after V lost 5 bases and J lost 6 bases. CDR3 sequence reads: CASSGTGGWDGYTF. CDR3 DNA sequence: TGTGCCAGCAGCGGGACAGGGGGCTGGGATGGCTACACCTTC.

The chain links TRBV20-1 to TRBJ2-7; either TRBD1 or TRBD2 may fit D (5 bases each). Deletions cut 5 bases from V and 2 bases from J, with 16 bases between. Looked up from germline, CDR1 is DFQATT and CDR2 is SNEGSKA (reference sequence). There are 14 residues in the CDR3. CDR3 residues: CSARDPGRTYEQYV. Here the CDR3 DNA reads TGCAGTGCTCGGGACCCGGGTCGCACCTACGAGCAGTACGTC.

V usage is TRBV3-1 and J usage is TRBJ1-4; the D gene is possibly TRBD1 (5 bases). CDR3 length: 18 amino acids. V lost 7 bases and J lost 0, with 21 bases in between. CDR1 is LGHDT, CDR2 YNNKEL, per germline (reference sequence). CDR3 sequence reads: CASTPGWGNKATNEKLFF. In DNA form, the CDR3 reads TGTGCCAGCACCCCCGGTTGGGGGAATAAGGCAACTAATGAAAAACTGTTTTTT.

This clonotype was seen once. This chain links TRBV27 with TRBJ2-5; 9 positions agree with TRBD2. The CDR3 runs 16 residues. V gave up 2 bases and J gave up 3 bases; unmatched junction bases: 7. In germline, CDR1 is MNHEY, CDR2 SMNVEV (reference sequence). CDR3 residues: CASSLEWGLAEETQYF. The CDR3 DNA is TGTGCCAGCAGTTTAGAGTGGGGACTAGCAGAAGAGACCCAGTACTTC.

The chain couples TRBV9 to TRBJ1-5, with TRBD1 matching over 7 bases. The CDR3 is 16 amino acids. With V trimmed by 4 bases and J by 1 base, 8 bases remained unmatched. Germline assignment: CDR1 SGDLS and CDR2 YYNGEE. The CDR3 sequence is CASSSGGGWSNQPQHF. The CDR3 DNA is TGTGCCAGCAGCTCAGGAGGGGGCTGGAGCAATCAGCCCCAGCATTTT.

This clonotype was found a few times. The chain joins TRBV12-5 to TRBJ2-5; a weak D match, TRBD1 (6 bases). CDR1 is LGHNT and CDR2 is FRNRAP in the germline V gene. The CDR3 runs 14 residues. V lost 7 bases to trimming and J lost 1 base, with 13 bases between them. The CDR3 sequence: CASAQTGPQETQYF. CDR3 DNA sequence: TGTGCTAGTGCTCAGACAGGCCCCCAAGAGACCCAGTACTTC.

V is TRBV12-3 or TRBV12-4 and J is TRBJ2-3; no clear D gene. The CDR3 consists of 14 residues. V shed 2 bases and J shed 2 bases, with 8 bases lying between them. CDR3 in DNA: TGTGCCAGCAGTTTATCGGTGGACACAGATACGCAGTATTTT. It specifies CASSLSVDTDTQYF.

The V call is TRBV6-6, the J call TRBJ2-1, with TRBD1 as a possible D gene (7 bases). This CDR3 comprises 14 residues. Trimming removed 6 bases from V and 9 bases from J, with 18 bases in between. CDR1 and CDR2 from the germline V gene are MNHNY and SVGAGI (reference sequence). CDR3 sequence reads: CASSKFTGEAEQFF. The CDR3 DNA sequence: TGTGCCAGCAGCAAATTCACAGGGGAGGCTGAGCAGTTCTTC.

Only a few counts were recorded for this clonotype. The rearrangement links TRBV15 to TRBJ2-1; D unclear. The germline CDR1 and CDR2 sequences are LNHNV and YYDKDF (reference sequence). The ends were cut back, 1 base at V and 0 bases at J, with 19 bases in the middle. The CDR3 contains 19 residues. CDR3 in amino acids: CATSRAPLPRSFSYNEQFF. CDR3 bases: TGTGCCACCAGCAGAGCCCCTCTTCCAAGGTCGTTCTCCTACAATGAGCAGTTCTTC.

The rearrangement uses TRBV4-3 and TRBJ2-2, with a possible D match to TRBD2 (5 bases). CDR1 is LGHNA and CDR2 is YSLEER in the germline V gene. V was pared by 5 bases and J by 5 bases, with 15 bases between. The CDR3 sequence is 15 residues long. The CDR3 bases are TGCGCCAGCAGCACCAGGACGGGGTTTACCGGGGAGCTGTTTTTT. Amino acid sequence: CASSTRTGFTGELFF.

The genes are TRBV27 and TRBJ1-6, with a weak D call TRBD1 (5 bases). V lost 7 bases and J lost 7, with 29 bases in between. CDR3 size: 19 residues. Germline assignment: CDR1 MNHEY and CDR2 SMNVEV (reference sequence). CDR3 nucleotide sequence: TGTGCCAGCACCTATTTGGGGGTGGCGGGGACCCCTTCAAATTCACCCCTCCACTTT. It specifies CASTYLGVAGTPSNSPLHF.

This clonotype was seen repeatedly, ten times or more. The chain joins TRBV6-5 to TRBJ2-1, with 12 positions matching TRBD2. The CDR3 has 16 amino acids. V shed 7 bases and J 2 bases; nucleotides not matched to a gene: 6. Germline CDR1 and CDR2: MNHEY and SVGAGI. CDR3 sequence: CASTLTSGGPYNEQFF. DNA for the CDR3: TGTGCCAGCACCTTGACTAGCGGGGGACCCTACAATGAGCAGTTCTTC.

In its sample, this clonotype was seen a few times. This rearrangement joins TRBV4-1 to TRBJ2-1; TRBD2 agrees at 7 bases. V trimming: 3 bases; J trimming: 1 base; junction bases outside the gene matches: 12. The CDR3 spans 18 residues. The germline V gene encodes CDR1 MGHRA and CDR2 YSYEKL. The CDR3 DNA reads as TGCGCCAGCAGCCATGGGGGGGGGGGTGTAGGATCCTACAATGAGCAGTTCTTC. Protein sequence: CASSHGGGGVGSYNEQFF.

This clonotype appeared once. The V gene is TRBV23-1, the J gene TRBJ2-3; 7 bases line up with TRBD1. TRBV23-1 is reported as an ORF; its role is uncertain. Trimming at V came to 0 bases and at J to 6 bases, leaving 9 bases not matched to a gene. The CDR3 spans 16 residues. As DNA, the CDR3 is TGCGCCAGCAGTCAATCGAGGGACAGTAGTATGGATACGCAGTATTTT. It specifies CASSQSRDSSMDTQYF.

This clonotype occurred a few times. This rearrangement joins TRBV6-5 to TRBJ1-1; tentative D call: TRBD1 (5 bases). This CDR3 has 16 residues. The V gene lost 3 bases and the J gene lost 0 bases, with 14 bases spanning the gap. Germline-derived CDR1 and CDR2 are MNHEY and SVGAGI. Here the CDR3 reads CASSYSYGTVNTEAFF. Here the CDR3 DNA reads TGTGCCAGCAGTTATTCTTACGGGACGGTGAACACTGAAGCTTTCTTT.

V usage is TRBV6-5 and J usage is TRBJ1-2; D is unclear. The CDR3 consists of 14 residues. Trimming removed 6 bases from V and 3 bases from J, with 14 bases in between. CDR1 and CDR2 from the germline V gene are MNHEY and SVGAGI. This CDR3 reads CASSLALVDYGYTF. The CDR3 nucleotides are TGTGCCAGCAGCTTAGCCCTAGTTGACTATGGCTACACCTTC.

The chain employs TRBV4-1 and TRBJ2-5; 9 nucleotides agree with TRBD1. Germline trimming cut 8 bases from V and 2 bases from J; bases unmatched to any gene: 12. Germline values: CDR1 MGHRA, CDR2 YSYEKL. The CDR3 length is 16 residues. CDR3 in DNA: TGCGCCAGCCAGCGAGAGGGGACAGGGCTACAAGAGACCCAGTACTTC. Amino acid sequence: CASQREGTGLQETQYF.

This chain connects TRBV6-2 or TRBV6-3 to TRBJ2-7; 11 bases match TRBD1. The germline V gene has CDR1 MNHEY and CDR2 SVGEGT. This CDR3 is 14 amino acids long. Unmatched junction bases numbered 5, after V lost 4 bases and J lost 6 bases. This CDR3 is CASSSDRGPSEQYV. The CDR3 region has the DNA TGTGCCAGCAGTTCGGACAGGGGGCCATCCGAGCAGTACGTC.

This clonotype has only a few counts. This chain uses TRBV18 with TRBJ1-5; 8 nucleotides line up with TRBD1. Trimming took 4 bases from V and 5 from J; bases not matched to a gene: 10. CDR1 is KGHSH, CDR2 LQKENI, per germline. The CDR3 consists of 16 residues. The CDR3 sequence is CASSHTGTGEYQPQHF. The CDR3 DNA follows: TGTGCCAGCTCACATACCGGGACAGGTGAATATCAGCCCCAGCATTTT.

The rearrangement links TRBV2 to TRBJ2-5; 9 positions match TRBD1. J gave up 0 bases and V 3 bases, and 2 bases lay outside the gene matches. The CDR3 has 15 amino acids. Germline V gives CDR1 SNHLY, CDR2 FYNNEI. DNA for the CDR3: TGTGCCAGCAGTGAGACAGGGGGATACCAAGAGACCCAGTACTTC. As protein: CASSETGGYQETQYF.

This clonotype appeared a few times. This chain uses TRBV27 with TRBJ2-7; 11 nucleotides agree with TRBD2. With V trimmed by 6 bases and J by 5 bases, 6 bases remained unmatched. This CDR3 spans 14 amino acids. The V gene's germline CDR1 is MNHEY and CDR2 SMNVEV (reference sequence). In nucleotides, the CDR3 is TGTGCCAGCAGCTCGTTAGCGGGGGGGAACGAGCAGTACGTC. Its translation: CASSSLAGGNEQYV.